This TCR beta chain was sequenced in a study of regulatory T cells in long-lasting Graves disease. Ten or more counts support this clonotype. Trimming pared 5 bases from V and 8 bases from J, leaving 12 bases between. The CDR3 is 13 amino acids. Looked up from germline, CDR1 is MNHEY and CDR2 is SMNVEV (reference sequence). Arm-PCR of CDR3 regions and iRepertoire HTBI primers were the basis on which TCR beta libraries were built. TCRdb passed the multiplex PCR reads through MiXCR, listing each CDR3 protein once. The sample lists about 620,000 distinct CDR3 sequences; less than 20% were seen once. Time point in this sample: newly diagnosed GD, antithyroid drugs for less than 3 months. Extracted RNA from PBMCs served as the source of the TCR library. Graves' disease was diagnosed by American Thyroid Association guidelines. The same data also contributed to another study, on T cells in Graves' hyperthyroidism and ophthalmopathy. That source adds: Exclusions: uncontrolled infection, other autoimmune disease, pregnancy, lactation. During a first-round RT-PCR of the TCR CDR3, the HTBI primer set was used.

Sequencing was performed on peripheral blood mononuclear cells (PBMCs), taken at new diagnosis, from a patient treated with antithyroid drugs. The chain uses TRBV27 and TRBJ1-4; D unresolved. The TCR was taken from a woman in her 30s with Graves disease. This chain's CDR3 is CASSPSLQEKLFF. DNA for the CDR3: TGTGCCAGCAGTCCCTCGCTCCAGGAAAAACTGTTTTTT.